This T cell receptor (beta chain) was obtained from a study of Graves' ophthalmopathy and Graves' hyperthyroidism. Trimming took 2 bases from V and 9 from J, leaving 19 bases between them. CDR1 is MNHEY, CDR2 SVGAGI, per germline. This CDR3 has 15 residues. RNA transcripts were the source from which TCR beta CDR3 regions were amplified. The library came from an HTBI-primed first-round RT-PCR and a second-round multiplex PCR. TCRdb reprocessed the multiplex PCR reads via MiXCR and lists one record per CDR3 protein. The profile covers about 400,000 distinct CDR3 sequences, with about 18% appearing a single time and approximately 1.4% taken by the ten largest.

The chain combines TRBV6-5 with TRBJ2-5, with D possibly being TRBD2 (6 bases). Sequenced: peripheral blood. The sequence was collected from a woman younger than 30 with Graves' ophthalmopathy. This CDR3 reads CASSYGTPRLSAQYF. The DNA of the CDR3 is TGTGCCAGCAGTTACGGGACTCCGAGACTGTCGGCCCAGTACTTC.